These T cell receptor beta chains were read from a single sample in a study of blood T cell repertoires in COVID-19. Sequenced by immunoSEQ multiplex PCR; TCRdb stores in-frame clones only, minus some. The sample includes around 220,000 clones, 82% of them seen just once. Sequenced: peripheral blood. The receptors were gathered from a woman aged 80 or over with active or convalescent COVID-19. Each CDR3 is given with its conserved first and last residue. A D gene is named only where the DNA matches it firmly. A row's size may be missing; if present it is once, few, many or a size class.

clone size: NA
D gene: TRBD1
V gene: TRBV7-9
J gene: TRBJ2-5
CDR3 length: 15
CDR3 DNA: TGTGCCAGCAGCTTAAATACAGGGGTGAGGGAGACCCAGTACTTC
CDR3 protein: CASSLNTGVRETQYF

clone size: NA
D gene: TRBD2
V gene: TRBV3-1/TRBV3-2
J gene: TRBJ2-1
CDR3 length: 20
CDR3 DNA: TGTGCCAGCAGCCAAGTTTTGGGAGGGAACCGAATACTCCAACACAATGAGCAGTTCTTC
CDR3 protein: CASSQVLGGNRILQHNEQFF

clone size: NA
D gene: NA
V gene: TRBV27
J gene: TRBJ1-6
CDR3 length: 14
CDR3 DNA: TGTGCCAGCAGCCCGGTGGAGCCGAATTCACCCCTCCACTTT
CDR3 protein: CASSPVEPNSPLHF

clone size: NA
D gene: TRBD1
V gene: TRBV19
J gene: TRBJ1-5
CDR3 length: 15
CDR3 DNA: TGTGCCAGTAGTATGCTCCGGGACAGGAATCAGCCCCAGCATTTT
CDR3 protein: CASSMLRDRNQPQHF

clone size: NA
D gene: NA
V gene: TRBV2
J gene: TRBJ2-3
CDR3 length: 12
CDR3 DNA: TGTGCCAGCAGTGACAGGGCAGATACGCAGTATTTT
CDR3 protein: CASSDRADTQYF

clone size: NA
D gene: NA
V gene: TRBV7-2
J gene: TRBJ1-2
CDR3 length: 15
CDR3 DNA: TGTGCCAGCAGCTTAGGTTGGGCCAACAACTATGGCTACACCTTC
CDR3 protein: CASSLGWANNYGYTF

clone size: NA
D gene: TRBD1
V gene: TRBV5-1
J gene: TRBJ1-1
CDR3 length: 17
CDR3 DNA: TGCGCCAGCAGCTTACAGGGGGCGCTGGGTTATGACACTGAAGCTTTCTTT
CDR3 protein: CASSLQGALGYDTEAFF

clone size: NA
D gene: NA
V gene: TRBV27
J gene: TRBJ1-3
CDR3 length: 15
CDR3 DNA: TGTGCCAGCAGTTTGGTGCAGGGCTCTGGAAACACCATATATTTT
CDR3 protein: CASSLVQGSGNTIYF

clone size: NA
D gene: TRBD1
V gene: TRBV2
J gene: TRBJ1-1
CDR3 length: 14
CDR3 DNA: TGTGCCAGCAGTGGGGGGACAGGGCACACTGAAGCTTTCTTT
CDR3 protein: CASSGGTGHTEAFF

clone size: NA
D gene: NA
V gene: TRBV7-2
J gene: TRBJ1-2
CDR3 length: 13
CDR3 DNA: TGTGCCAGCAGTGGGCAATCCCGAGGGGGCTACACCTTC
CDR3 protein: CASSGQSRGGYTF

clone size: NA
D gene: NA
V gene: TRBV28
J gene: TRBJ2-3
CDR3 length: 14
CDR3 DNA: TGTGCCAGCAGTTTACAGGGTCCGGCAGATACGCAGTATTTT
CDR3 protein: CASSLQGPADTQYF

clone size: NA
D gene: NA
V gene: TRBV5-4
J gene: TRBJ2-2
CDR3 length: 15
CDR3 DNA: TGTGCCAGCAGCCTTGGTCAGGGGTCCGCCGGGGAGCTGTTTTTT
CDR3 protein: CASSLGQGSAGELFF

clone size: NA
D gene: TRBD2
V gene: TRBV5-1
J gene: TRBJ2-3
CDR3 length: 14
CDR3 DNA: TGCGCCAGCAAGCGGGGGATGGGCACAGATACGCAGTATTTT
CDR3 protein: CASKRGMGTDTQYF

clone size: NA
D gene: NA
V gene: TRBV5-1
J gene: TRBJ2-1
CDR3 length: 15
CDR3 DNA: TGCGCCAGCAGGCCGGGGGGCCCACGGGGCAATGAGCAGTTCTTC
CDR3 protein: CASRPGGPRGNEQFF

clone size: NA
D gene: NA
V gene: TRBV24-1
J gene: TRBJ2-4
CDR3 length: 13
CDR3 DNA: TGTGCCACCAGTGGGGGAGGCCAAAACATTCAGTACTTC
CDR3 protein: CATSGGGQNIQYF

clone size: NA
D gene: TRBD1
V gene: TRBV4-1
J gene: TRBJ1-1
CDR3 length: 16
CDR3 DNA: TGCGCCAGCAGCCACCCCAGGGGGCAGGTGAACACTGAAGCTTTCTTT
CDR3 protein: CASSHPRGQVNTEAFF

clone size: NA
D gene: TRBD1
V gene: TRBV18
J gene: TRBJ1-1
CDR3 length: 15
CDR3 DNA: TGTGCCAGCTCACCACAGACAGGGGCCAGGACTGAAGCTTTCTTT
CDR3 protein: CASSPQTGARTEAFF

clone size: NA
D gene: TRBD1
V gene: TRBV6-5
J gene: TRBJ1-2
CDR3 length: 15
CDR3 DNA: TGTGCCAGCAGCCTTTCCCTCGACAGGGGCGGTGGCTACACCTTC
CDR3 protein: CASSLSLDRGGGYTF

clone size: NA
D gene: TRBD1
V gene: TRBV18
J gene: TRBJ2-3
CDR3 length: 15
CDR3 DNA: TGTGCCAGCTCACCAAGGACAGGACTCACAGATACGCAGTATTTT
CDR3 protein: CASSPRTGLTDTQYF

clone size: few
D gene: TRBD1
V gene: TRBV5-8
J gene: TRBJ2-5
CDR3 length: 14
CDR3 DNA: TGTGCCAGCAGCAGCCAGGACAGGGAAGAGACCCAGTACTTC
CDR3 protein: CASSSQDREETQYF

clone size: NA
D gene: NA
V gene: TRBV2
J gene: TRBJ2-2
CDR3 length: 15
CDR3 DNA: TGTGCCAGCAGCCCCGACACCGCGAACACCGGGGAGCTGTTTTTT
CDR3 protein: CASSPDTANTGELFF

clone size: NA
D gene: NA
V gene: TRBV5-1
J gene: TRBJ2-7
CDR3 length: 11
CDR3 DNA: TGCGCCAGCAGCTTGGAGAGGGAGCAGTACTTC
CDR3 protein: CASSLEREQYF

clone size: NA
D gene: TRBD1
V gene: TRBV5-1
J gene: TRBJ2-5
CDR3 length: 14
CDR3 DNA: TGCGCCAGCAGCCCGGACAGGGGCAGTTCGCCCCAGTACTTC
CDR3 protein: CASSPDRGSSPQYF

clone size: NA
D gene: TRBD2
V gene: TRBV3-1/TRBV3-2
J gene: TRBJ2-1
CDR3 length: 14
CDR3 DNA: TGTGCCAGCAGCCAAGAACCCGCGGGAGAACGGCGGTTCTTC
CDR3 protein: CASSQEPAGERRFF

clone size: NA
D gene: TRBD1
V gene: TRBV9
J gene: TRBJ1-1
CDR3 length: 18
CDR3 DNA: TGTGCCAGCAGCGCAACCGGGACAGAGATCCGAATGAACACTGAAGCTTTCTTT
CDR3 protein: CASSATGTEIRMNTEAFF

clone size: NA
D gene: NA
V gene: TRBV5-3
J gene: TRBJ1-1
CDR3 length: 14
CDR3 DNA: TGTGCCAGAAGCTTGGGATTAAGTAGCCCTGAAGCTTTCTTT
CDR3 protein: CARSLGLSSPEAFF

clone size: NA
D gene: TRBD2
V gene: TRBV6-5
J gene: TRBJ2-5
CDR3 length: 14
CDR3 DNA: TGTGCCAGCAGGGAGCGGGGGGGCCACGAGACCCAGTACTTC
CDR3 protein: CASRERGGHETQYF

clone size: NA
D gene: TRBD2
V gene: TRBV7-7
J gene: TRBJ2-1
CDR3 length: 17
CDR3 DNA: TGTGCTAGCAGCGCGTCTGTTGGGACTAGCGGGAGCAATGAGCAGTTCTTC
CDR3 protein: CASSASVGTSGSNEQFF

clone size: once
D gene: NA
V gene: TRBV28
J gene: TRBJ1-1
CDR3 length: 15
CDR3 DNA: TGTGCCAGCAGCTTAGGCGGCATAATGAACACTGAAGCTTTCTTT
CDR3 protein: CASSLGGIMNTEAFF

clone size: NA
D gene: TRBD1
V gene: TRBV28
J gene: TRBJ1-2
CDR3 length: 14
CDR3 DNA: TGTGCCAGCAGTCGACAGGGGGCAAGCTATGGCTACACCTTC
CDR3 protein: CASSRQGASYGYTF

clone size: few
D gene: NA
V gene: TRBV12-3/TRBV12-4
J gene: TRBJ1-5
CDR3 length: 13
CDR3 DNA: TGTGCCAGCAGTCCTGGCCCCAATCAGCCCCAGCATTTT
CDR3 protein: CASSPGPNQPQHF

clone size: NA
D gene: TRBD2
V gene: TRBV27
J gene: TRBJ2-7
CDR3 length: 16
CDR3 DNA: TGTGCCAGCAGTTCCGCGCTAGCGGGGGGGCGCTACGAGCAGTACTTC
CDR3 protein: CASSSALAGGRYEQYF

clone size: NA
D gene: NA
V gene: TRBV30
J gene: TRBJ1-3
CDR3 length: 14
CDR3 DNA: TGTGCCTGGAGTCCAACAGTCTCTGGAAACACCATATATTTT
CDR3 protein: CAWSPTVSGNTIYF

clone size: NA
D gene: TRBD1
V gene: TRBV19
J gene: TRBJ1-5
CDR3 length: 16
CDR3 DNA: TGTGCCAGTAGTATAGTGGACAGGGGAGTAAATCAGCCCCAGCATTTT
CDR3 protein: CASSIVDRGVNQPQHF

clone size: few
D gene: NA
V gene: TRBV3-1/TRBV3-2
J gene: TRBJ1-5
CDR3 length: 13
CDR3 DNA: TGTGCCAGCAGCCAAGGTTCGGCGGTGCCCCAGCATTTT
CDR3 protein: CASSQGSAVPQHF

clone size: NA
D gene: TRBD1
V gene: TRBV7-9
J gene: TRBJ1-4
CDR3 length: 14
CDR3 DNA: TGTGCCAGCAGCTTGGGGCAGGGGGGTGAAAAACTGTTTTTT
CDR3 protein: CASSLGQGGEKLFF

clone size: NA
D gene: TRBD1
V gene: TRBV5-1
J gene: TRBJ2-3
CDR3 length: 15
CDR3 DNA: TGCGCCAGCATCCCGGGACAGGTCTCAACAGATACGCAGTATTTT
CDR3 protein: CASIPGQVSTDTQYF

clone size: NA
D gene: NA
V gene: TRBV5-1
J gene: TRBJ1-3
CDR3 length: 15
CDR3 DNA: TGCGCCAGCAGCTCCGGACAGACGACTGGAAACACCATATATTTT
CDR3 protein: CASSSGQTTGNTIYF

clone size: NA
D gene: TRBD2
V gene: TRBV5-1
J gene: TRBJ2-1
CDR3 length: 16
CDR3 DNA: TGCGCCAGCAGCTTGGACGGACTAGCGAACCCAAATGAGCAGTTCTTC
CDR3 protein: CASSLDGLANPNEQFF

clone size: NA
D gene: NA
V gene: TRBV7-9
J gene: TRBJ1-4
CDR3 length: 14
CDR3 DNA: TGTGCCAGCAGCTTCGTAAAGGGGAATGAAAAACTGTTTTTT
CDR3 protein: CASSFVKGNEKLFF